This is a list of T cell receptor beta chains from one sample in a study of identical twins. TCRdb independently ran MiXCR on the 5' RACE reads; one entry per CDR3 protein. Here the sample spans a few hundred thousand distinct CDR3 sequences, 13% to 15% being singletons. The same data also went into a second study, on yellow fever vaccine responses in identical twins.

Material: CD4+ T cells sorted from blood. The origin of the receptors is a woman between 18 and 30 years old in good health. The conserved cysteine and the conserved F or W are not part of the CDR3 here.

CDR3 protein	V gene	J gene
ASLGGTDYGYT	TRBV27	TRBJ1-2
ASTESGVVKEKLF	TRBV6-1	TRBJ1-4
ASSLGPGGSGVDTQY	TRBV11-2	TRBJ2-3
ASSSLPAGGRNEQF	TRBV6-5	TRBJ2-1
ASGDRGMSDTQY	TRBV12-3/TRBV12-4	TRBJ2-3
AISGRGSSMGPLH	TRBV10-3	TRBJ1-6
ASGTGDGNTIY	TRBV5-5	TRBJ1-3
SARVSTSGRADTGELF	TRBV20-1	TRBJ2-2
ASSEEGSPLH	TRBV2	TRBJ1-6
ASSFGYEQY	TRBV12-3/TRBV12-4	TRBJ2-7
ASSLEGDRSGTQY	TRBV5-1	TRBJ2-5
ASRKETGSTGELF	TRBV5-1	TRBJ2-2
ASSEDSGYTDTQY	TRBV2	TRBJ2-3
ATSDPIAGVNTGELF	TRBV24-1	TRBJ2-2
ASSLRSSRQETQY	TRBV5-1	TRBJ2-5
ASSQGGSGGDTQY	TRBV4-2	TRBJ2-3
SAGGLVGNEQF	TRBV20-1	TRBJ2-1
ASSHLSHPRGFSTDTQY	TRBV23-1	TRBJ2-3
ASSFGRGSPLH	TRBV12-3/TRBV12-4	TRBJ1-6
ASSQGLGSTYEQY	TRBV14	TRBJ2-7
ASSRQTDQETQY	TRBV6-2/TRBV6-3	TRBJ2-5
SARPGPGSETYNEQF	TRBV20-1	TRBJ2-1
ASSNLDRWRTEAF	TRBV19	TRBJ1-1
ASSLPQTTEAF	TRBV5-1	TRBJ1-1
ASSPGADTQY	TRBV7-8	TRBJ2-3
ASSQVAGVPDTQY	TRBV3-1	TRBJ2-3
ASSRPGTSGSGDTQY	TRBV6-1	TRBJ2-3
ASSQLGGGRKLF	TRBV3-1	TRBJ1-4
ASSREATSSYNEQF	TRBV6-1	TRBJ2-1
ASRKTGGENEKLF	TRBV3-1	TRBJ1-4
ASSVRDSGLGEQF	TRBV5-1	TRBJ2-1
ASSPRQEETQY	TRBV18	TRBJ2-5
ASSSQYSNQPQH	TRBV7-2	TRBJ1-5
ASSSAPTTDTQY	TRBV12-3/TRBV12-4	TRBJ2-3
ASKISGRAYNEQF	TRBV12-3/TRBV12-4	TRBJ2-1
ASSAPGQGNNEQF	TRBV5-1	TRBJ2-1
SARFSWTSGLYNEQF	TRBV20-1	TRBJ2-1
ASSLGVRNSGNTIY	TRBV11-2	TRBJ1-3
ASSPAGPQLNEQF	TRBV27	TRBJ2-1
ASSPEVRSPTRTDTQY	TRBV5-1	TRBJ2-3
ASSFRLAGVDEQY	TRBV7-2	TRBJ2-7
ASTSRDIRFYEQY	TRBV2	TRBJ2-7
ASSEGPPSTDTQY	TRBV2	TRBJ2-3
ATSDLFGSVWEQF	TRBV24-1	TRBJ2-1
ASSLSADDYNEQF	TRBV9	TRBJ2-1
ASSAGTGSNQPQH	TRBV6-1	TRBJ1-5